Below, one T cell receptor beta chain is given with its context. Its antigen remains unknown. Data came from immunoSEQ multiplex PCR; TCRdb stores just in-frame clones and leaves some out. The data hold over 75,000 clones, with 81% observed a single time. The sample originates from a study of glioma-infiltrating T cells after dendritic cell vaccination. Study context: Treatment, given 2003 to 2012, was autologous tumor lysate-pulsed dendritic cell vaccination. Dendritic cell vaccine was injected intradermally three times, biweekly. Notes on the study in general: Only a small number of patients had complete blood and tumor samples.

Time point given: after dendritic cell vaccination, including at tumor progression/relapse. Per germline, CDR1 MRHNA and CDR2 SNTAGT. This CDR3 comprises 12 residues. V shed 2 bases and J shed 8 bases, with 9 bases lying between them. This sequence originates from a human donor with glioblastoma. This specimen was blood, taken after dendritic cell vaccination. The rearrangement links TRBV6-4 to TRBJ1-2; D unresolved. CDR3 protein: CASSDPGEGYTF. CDR3 in DNA: TGTGCCAGCAGTGACCCTGGGGAGGGCTACACCTTC.